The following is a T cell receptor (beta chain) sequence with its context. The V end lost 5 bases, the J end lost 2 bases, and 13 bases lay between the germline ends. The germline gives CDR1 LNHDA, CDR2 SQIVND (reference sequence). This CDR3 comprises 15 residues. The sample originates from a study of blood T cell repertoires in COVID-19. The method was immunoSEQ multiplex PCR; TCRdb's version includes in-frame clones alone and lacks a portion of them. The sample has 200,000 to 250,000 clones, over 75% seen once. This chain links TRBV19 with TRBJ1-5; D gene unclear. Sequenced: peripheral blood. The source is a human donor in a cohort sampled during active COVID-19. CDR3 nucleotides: TGTGCCAGTAGTCCCCAGAATCGGGGCAATCAGCCCCAGCATTTT. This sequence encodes CASSPQNRGNQPQHF.